Following are 3 T cell receptor beta chains from one sample sequenced in a study of vaccination effects on CD4 cells after COVID-19. Which antigens these TCRs recognize remains unknown. Antigen-specific CD4+ T cells were expanded (with viral peptide pools) by the ViraFEST assay ahead of sequencing. At the end of more than 8 days of culture, CD4+ T cells were isolated. The infection with SARS-CoV-2 (confirmed by PCR) occurred in this person between March and December 2020. Clones were read by immunoSEQ multiplex PCR, and TCRdb kept only the in-frame ones, dropping some. This sample carries tens of thousands of clones, around 75% of them seen once, and the ten largest clones take 30% to 40%. The material was CD4+ T cells from PBMCs cultured with a peptide pool, obtained before COVID-19 vaccination. These receptors all stem from a human donor who had a prior SARS-CoV-2 infection.

The gene calls are TRBV18 and TRBJ2-7, with a possible D match to TRBD2 (6 bases). The CDR3 length is 15 residues. Trimming pared 2 bases from V and 5 bases from J, leaving 16 bases between. CDR1 is KGHSH, CDR2 LQKENI, per germline. CDR3 amino acids: CASSPSSGVKNEQYF. In nucleotides, the CDR3 is TGTGCCAGCTCACCATCATCGGGAGTAAAGAACGAGCAGTACTTC.

This chain links TRBV30 with TRBJ2-7; D is uncertain. V shed 1 base and J shed 2 bases, with 9 bases lying between them. The germline gives CDR1 GTSNPN, CDR2 SVGIG (reference sequence). This CDR3 has 13 residues. The CDR3 DNA sequence: TGTGCCTGGAGTGGGGTAGGGACCTACGAGCAGTACTTC. It yields the protein CAWSGVGTYEQYF.

The chain is built from TRBV11-3 and TRBJ2-3; TRBD2 agrees at 9 bases. Germline CDR1 reads SGHNT; CDR2 reads YENEEA. Trimming cost V 8 bases and J 4 bases; bases outside gene matches: 13. This CDR3 has 16 residues. The CDR3 coding sequence is TGTGCCAGCCGCCCCGGGGTAGCGGGAGCTGCAGATACGCAGTATTTT. It is translated as CASRPGVAGAADTQYF.